This T cell receptor beta chain was profiled in a study of OX40 agonist ivuxolimab in advanced cancers. Germline lookup yields CDR1 LGHNA and CDR2 YSLEER. With 4 bases clipped from V and 10 bases from J, the junction kept 7 bases outside the gene matches. The CDR3 consists of 14 residues. Profiled with immunoSEQ multiplex PCR; TCRdb holds only in-frame clones, not every one. In the table there are about 61,000 clones, approximately 90% of which are singletons. Study-wide results and caveats: Low levels of normalized T-cell clonal expansion also appeared in some nonresponders. At 0.1 to 3.0 mg/kg, clonal expansion of CD4+ and CD8+ blood T cells had occurred by week 6.

In regard to this clone: The antigen is unknown.

Source: CD4+ or CD8+ T cells sorted from blood, taken in a trial of the OX40 agonist ivuxolimab. The clonotype originates from an adult with an advanced solid tumor such as melanoma, head and neck, liver or kidney cancer. The chain joins TRBV4-3 to TRBJ1-6, with 7 bases aligning to TRBD1. The CDR3 DNA reads as TGCGCCAGCAGCCCTGGACAGGCTCGCTCACCCCTCCACTTT. This encodes CASSPGQARSPLHF.